The entry below describes one T cell receptor beta chain. The method was immunoSEQ multiplex PCR; TCRdb's version includes in-frame clones alone and lacks a portion of them. The table lists under 150,000 clones, 80% to 95% of them singletons. The data were obtained in a study of T cell responses to AZD1222 COVID-19 vaccine. The wider study: Second-dose recipients at about 4 or about 12 weeks were treated as one pooled group.

CDR3 length: 18 residues. J was trimmed by 2 bases and V by 3 bases; bases with no gene match: 12. The V gene's germline CDR1 is SGHRS and CDR2 YFSETQ. The sequencing here drew on peripheral blood, taken on day 0 of AZD1222 vaccination. This receptor was taken from an adult in good health. The V and J genes are TRBV5-1 and TRBJ2-1, with TRBD2 matching over 9 bases. The CDR3 region is CASSYLLASGGPYNEQFF. DNA of the CDR3: TGCGCCAGCAGCTACCTACTCGCCAGCGGGGGGCCCTACAATGAGCAGTTCTTC.